This T cell receptor beta chain was obtained from a study of a mutant IDH1 vaccine in newly diagnosed glioma. Study-level background: The first vaccination came 4-6 weeks after radiotherapy alone, or with temozolomide cycles. Treated patients had a mean age of about 38 years and a roughly 62% male, around 40% female split. Beforehand, treatment had been radiotherapy, temozolomide, or both; the majority received both.

Note on this clone: Its antigen is not known.

CDR1 and CDR2 from the germline V gene are LNHDA and SQIVND (reference sequence). Trimming took off 6 bases at V and 0 bases at J, with 11 bases between the two ends. The CDR3 contains 15 residues. Libraries were prepared by immunoSEQ multiplex PCR; TCRdb keeps only in-frame clonotypes and omits some of them. The data show about 42,000 clones, with 80% to 90% seen just once and roughly 1.8% held by the top ten. Time point specified: week 5, during vaccination. Every single dose of the vaccine, 300 ug of mutant IDH1 20-mer peptide, came with topical imiquimod. New WHO grade 3 or 4 IDH1-mutant, ATRX-lost astrocytomas were present in all donors.

The sequences come from PBMCs, collected from a glioma patient whose treatment included an IDH1 peptide vaccine. The receptor comes from a man in his forties with glioma. This chain uses TRBV19 with TRBJ1-4; D may be TRBD1 (5 bases). CDR3 residues: CASRTDSATNEKLFF. In DNA form, the CDR3 reads TGTGCCAGTAGGACAGACAGTGCAACTAATGAAAAACTGTTTTTT.